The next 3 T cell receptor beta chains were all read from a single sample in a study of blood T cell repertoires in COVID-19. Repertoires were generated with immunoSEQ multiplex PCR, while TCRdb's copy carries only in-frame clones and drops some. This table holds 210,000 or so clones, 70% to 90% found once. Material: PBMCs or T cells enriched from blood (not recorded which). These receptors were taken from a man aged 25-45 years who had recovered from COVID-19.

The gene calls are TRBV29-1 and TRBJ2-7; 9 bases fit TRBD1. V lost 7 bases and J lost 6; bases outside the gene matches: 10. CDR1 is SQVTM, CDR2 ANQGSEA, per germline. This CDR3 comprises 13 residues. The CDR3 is CSAGGDRESEQYF. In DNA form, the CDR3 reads TGCAGCGCTGGGGGGGACAGGGAGTCCGAGCAGTACTTC.

The DNA for the CDR3 is TGTGCCAGCAGCCAAGATACCCCGACAGGGGGCTCTGGTTCACCCCTCCACTTT. This sequence encodes CASSQDTPTGGSGSPLHF. This chain connects TRBV3-1 (or the pseudogene TRBV3-2) to TRBJ1-6; the match to TRBD1 covers 10 bases. The J segment lost 9 bases and the V segment lost 0 bases, leaving 11 bases of the junction unmatched. From germline, CDR1 is LGHDT and CDR2 YNNKEL (reference sequence). The CDR3 loop spans 18 amino acids.

The CDR3 loop reads CASSSNTGGRETQYF. DNA for the CDR3: TGTGCCAGCAGTTCCAACACAGGGGGACGGGAGACCCAGTACTTC. V is TRBV7-3 and J is TRBJ2-5; the match to TRBD1 covers 8 bases. From germline, CDR1 is SGHTA and CDR2 FQGTGA. The CDR3 length is 15 residues. After removal of 6 bases from V and 5 bases from J, the junction contained 11 bases not matched to a gene.